This T cell receptor beta chain was sequenced during a study of identical twins. Comment on this clonotype: Its antigen is undetermined.

Trimming took off 5 bases at V and 7 bases at J, with 29 bases between the two ends. Germline CDR1 reads DFQATT; CDR2 reads SNEGSKA (reference sequence). This CDR3 comprises 17 residues. A universal primer site came from template switching; cDNA carried unique molecular identifiers. TCRdb reprocessed the 5' RACE reads with MiXCR, giving one entry per CDR3 protein. The table has approximately 700,000 distinct CDR3 sequences, around 6.1% seen once. Study-level results: Partly confounded zero-insertion analyses could result from invariant MAIT and iNKT cells.

Healthy Caucasians, and only they, were the donors. The specimen sequenced was naive T cells sorted from blood. The rearrangement joins TRBV20-1 to TRBJ2-5; TRBD2 is a possible D gene (8 bases). The source of this sequence is a man between 18 and 35 years old in good health. For the CDR3, the DNA is TGCAGTGCTCAGCGAGGAACTAGCGGCCTCAGGGGGGGGACCCAGTACTTC. Amino acid sequence: CSAQRGTSGLRGGTQYF.